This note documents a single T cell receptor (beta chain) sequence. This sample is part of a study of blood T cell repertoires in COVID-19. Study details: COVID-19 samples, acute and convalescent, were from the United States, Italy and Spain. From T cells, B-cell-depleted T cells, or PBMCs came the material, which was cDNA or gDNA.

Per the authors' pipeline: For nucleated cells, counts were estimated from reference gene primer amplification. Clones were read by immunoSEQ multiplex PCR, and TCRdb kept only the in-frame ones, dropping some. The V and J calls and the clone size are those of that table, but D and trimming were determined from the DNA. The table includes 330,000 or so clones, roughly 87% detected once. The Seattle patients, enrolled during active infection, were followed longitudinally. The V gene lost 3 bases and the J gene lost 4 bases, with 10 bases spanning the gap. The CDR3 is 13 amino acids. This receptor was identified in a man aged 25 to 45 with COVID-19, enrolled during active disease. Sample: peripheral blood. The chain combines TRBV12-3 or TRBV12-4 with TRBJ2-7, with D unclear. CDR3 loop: CASSLGLPYEQYF. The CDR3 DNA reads TGTGCCAGCAGTTTGGGCCTACCGTACGAGCAGTACTTC.